A selection of T cell receptor beta chains follows, all from one sample in a study of blood T cell repertoires in COVID-19. TCRdb keeps only in-frame clones here, not all; method: immunoSEQ multiplex PCR. The top ten clones hold more than 0.85% of a sample with 300,000 to 350,000 clones, almost 90% of them seen once. Material: peripheral blood. These receptors were obtained from a woman in her thirties or forties with COVID-19, enrolled during active disease. CDR3s include the opening cysteine and the closing phenylalanine or tryptophan. The D gene is left open where the match is weak. The size field is filled for only some rows; it gives once, few, many or a size class.

clone size | J gene | D gene | V gene | CDR3 DNA | CDR3 protein
NA | TRBJ2-7 | TRBD1 | TRBV6-6 | TGTGCCAGCAGTTACCGGACAGGGGTCTACGAGCAGTACTTC | CASSYRTGVYEQYF
NA | TRBJ1-2 | NA | TRBV5-1 | TGCGCCAGCAGCCTCGAGCCGGGGAAAACTAACTATGGCTACACCTTC | CASSLEPGKTNYGYTF
once | TRBJ2-1 | TRBD1 | TRBV7-2 | TGTGCCAGCAGCTCCCGACAGGGGCTAGGCAATGAGCAGTTCTTC | CASSSRQGLGNEQFF
NA | TRBJ2-7 | NA | TRBV6-1 | TGTGCCAGCAGTGAAGCGCAGGGTGGGTACGAGCAGTACTTC | CASSEAQGGYEQYF
NA | TRBJ2-1 | NA | TRBV5-5 | TGTGCCAGCAGCTTGCGGGCCTACAATGAGCAGTTCTTC | CASSLRAYNEQFF
NA | TRBJ1-2 | NA | TRBV20-1 | TGCAGTGCTAGTGCAGGTCCCTTAAGGGGCTACACCTTC | CSASAGPLRGYTF
few | TRBJ1-4 | NA | TRBV19 | TGTGCCAGTAGTGGACAGCCCCCTAATGAAAAACTGTTTTTT | CASSGQPPNEKLFF
NA | TRBJ1-2 | NA | TRBV5-1 | TGCGCCAGCAGCTTACCTGTGGGAGGTTCTCTGTACACCTTC | CASSLPVGGSLYTF
NA | TRBJ1-2 | NA | TRBV7-3 | TGTGCCAGCAGCACCCTCGGGACTGATGGCTACACCTTC | CASSTLGTDGYTF
NA | TRBJ2-5 | NA | TRBV29-1 | TGCAGCGTTGACCCCAGCGGAGAGGTGGAGACCCAGTACTTC | CSVDPSGEVETQYF
few | TRBJ1-1 | TRBD1 | TRBV2 | TGTGCCAGCACACCTAACAGGGGCGGAGGCACTGAAGCTTTCTTT | CASTPNRGGGTEAFF
NA | TRBJ1-6 | NA | TRBV3-1/TRBV3-2 | TGTGCCAGCAGCCAAGAGACGGGACTCTCTGAATACGATTCACCCCTCCACTTT | CASSQETGLSEYDSPLHF
NA | TRBJ1-1 | TRBD1 | TRBV19 | TGTGCCAGTAGTAAATACCCAAGCAGGGGGAGAGGCACTGAAGCTTTCTTT | CASSKYPSRGRGTEAFF
NA | TRBJ2-1 | TRBD2 | TRBV18 | TGTGCCAGCTCACTTTTAGCGGGAGAGGAGCAGTTCTTC | CASSLLAGEEQFF